This T cell receptor (beta chain) was identified in a study of Graves' ophthalmopathy and Graves' hyperthyroidism. Study as a whole: Prior to any treatment, peripheral blood was collected at the time of initial diagnosis.

The CDR3 consists of 12 residues. Germline trimming cut 4 bases from V and 8 bases from J; bases unmatched to any gene: 4. CDR1 and CDR2 from the germline V gene are ENHRY and SYGVKD. The study's findings and limits: A 13-signature model separated ophthalmopathy from stable hyperthyroidism, 85% to 90% sensitivity, approximately 80% specificity.

Ten or more counts support this clonotype. Its target is not known. Amplified material comprised TCR beta CDR3 regions derived from RNA transcripts. Scientists carried out first-round RT-PCR using HTBI primers and then a second-round multiplex PCR. MiXCR was run by TCRdb on the multiplex PCR reads, yielding one entry per CDR3 protein. The profile covers 650,000 to 900,000 distinct CDR3 sequences, with roughly two fifths appearing a single time and 44% taken by the ten largest. The study enrolled ophthalmopathy donors with moderate-to-severe activity, CAS ≥3, NOSPECS ≥4 and duration under 3 months. The authors used Ficoll-Paque density gradient centrifugation to separate PBMCs. The input was more than 8 ml of fresh peripheral blood.

This chain joins TRBV10-3 and TRBJ1-2, with TRBD1 matching 7 bases. Source material: peripheral blood. The clonotype originates from an adult man with Graves' ophthalmopathy. In DNA, the CDR3 is TGTGCCATCAGTGCCGGGACAGCGGGCTACACCTTC. Translated: CAISAGTAGYTF.